This T cell receptor beta chain appears in the sequencing data of a study of human T cells and chemical hapten exposure. Germline lookup yields CDR1 SGHTA and CDR2 FQGNSA. Deletions cut 5 bases from V and 7 bases from J, with 21 bases between. This CDR3 is 15 amino acids long. Stated time point: patch test 3, about 24 weeks after DPC sensitization. The sample's treatment: therapeutic diphenylcyclopropenone sensitization with weekly scalp DPC. Study results and caveats: It was expanded TCRs that formed significantly more large CDR3 similarity clusters than controls did.

TCRdb itself ran the RACE reads through MiXCR, one entry per CDR3 protein. The sample has tens of thousands of distinct CDR3 sequences, 9.5% to 14% seen once. About this clonotype itself: As yet, its antigen is unknown. Given a much more abundant clone one base away, this may be a read error.

Sequencing used whole blood, obtained in connection with sensitization to the hapten diphenylcyclopropenone (DPC). This receptor was taken from a woman between 45 and 60 years old with alopecia areata. Some clones in this sample may be carry-over from other donors' samples. The V call is TRBV7-2, the J call TRBJ2-7; D perhaps matches TRBD2 (6 bases). The CDR3 loop reads CASSPDGTPGGEQYF. In nucleotides, the CDR3 is TGTGCCAGCAGCCCGGACGGGACTCCCGGTGGAGAGCAGTACTTC.